A single T cell receptor beta chain is shown here with its context. The antigen this receptor binds is unknown. Per-base qualities were not stored, and no clone one base away is much larger. The sample is drawn from a study of blood T cell repertoires in COVID-19 (TCRdb year 2020). Turning to the overall study: ImmuneRACE Cohort 3 recovered participants were defined by two consecutive negative NP/OP PCR tests, healthcare professional clearance, or symptom resolution. Samples from collaborators originated in the United States, Italy and Spain and spanned both the acute and convalescent phases of COVID-19. The samples were drawn from the first 160 participants of the ongoing ImmuneRACE study and from about 1,200 subjects provided by 6 global collaborators. The repertoires were released in a freely available public database intended as a resource for research on the immune response to SARS-CoV-2. Where HLA class I and class II types were available, the types were taken from metadata supplied by the sample provider, not from assay-based typing. The material from the prospective study consisted of cDNA or gDNA derived from T cells, B-cell-depleted T cells, or PBMCs. Subjects who had been exposed to COVID-19, were actively infected with it, or had recovered from it provided the deeply sampled blood TCRbeta repertoires that made up the dataset. Sample metadata almost always included a de-identified subject ID, COVID-19 status, age in years and sex.

Participants in the prospective study were aged 18 to 89 years, lived in some 24 United States geographic areas, and enrolled through a virtual design. Cohort assignment in the prospective study relied on participant-reported clinical history from a screening survey and a study questionnaire. In the prospective study, mobile phlebotomists collected whole blood, serum and a nasopharyngeal or oropharyngeal swab from each participant. Over an approximately 2-month period, participants in the prospective study had the option of providing additional blood draws and questionnaires. Blood samples from the prospective study were shipped frozen or at room temperature prior to DNA extraction. Taken from cysteine to phenylalanine, the CDR3 has 12 residues. Of all the DNA, just the CDR3 is kept, 36 bases in frame from base 1. CDR1 and CDR2 are drawn from the germline V gene: SQVTM, ANQGSEA. V drops 4 bases and J drops 1 base, leaving 5 bases in between.

TCRbeta CDR3 regions were amplified from genomic DNA by means of the immunoSEQ Assay, a bias-controlled multiplex PCR. Processing in the source paper ran as follows. Nucleated cell counts per sample were estimated from amplification of reference gene primers within the assay. To quantify the absolute abundance of each unique TCRbeta CDR3 rearrangement, sequence reads were collapsed and filtered. For each sample, productive Simpson clonality was calculated by taking the square root of Simpson's diversity index across productive rearrangements. TCRdb provides this immuneACCESS table in a form limited to in-frame rearrangements. Some clones are lacking; in checked studies, under half of them reflect an unresolved V gene, and why the rest are absent is not known. D and trimming were read from the DNA, whereas the V and J calls and clone size are those reported in that table. The sample contains 350,000 to 450,000 clones, about 90% of them found a single time. The ten largest make up 1.5% to 2% of the sample.

Study-wide findings and limitations: Clinical and demographic metadata were provided uncurated, with the amount varying by source and participant.

The chain links TRBV29-1 with TRBJ1-5; no confident D gene assignment can be made. Sequencing input: PBMCs or T cells enriched from blood (not recorded which). This sequence originates from a man aged 40-49 years in a cohort exposed to, infected with or recovered from COVID-19 (not recorded which). The CDR3 reads CSVGQSNQPQHF. The nucleotides are TGCAGCGTTGGGCAGAGCAATCAGCCCCAGCATTTT. The full variable domain, with segments outside the CDR3 supplied by the reference TRBV29-1 and TRBJ1-5 proteins, appears as SAVISQKPSRDICQRGTSLTIQCQVDSQVTMMFWYRQQPGQSLTLIATANQGSEATYESGFVIDKFPISRPNLTFSTLTVSNMSPEDSSIYLCSVGQSNQPQHFGDGTRLSIL.